This T cell receptor beta chain was profiled in a study of blood T cell repertoires in COVID-19. Study-wide background: Acute and convalescent COVID-19 samples came from the United States, Italy and Spain.

Seattle patient enrollment occurred during active infection, with longitudinal follow-up thereafter. In this sample, this clone turned up a few times. Methods used by the authors: Amplification of reference gene primers provided the estimated nucleated cell counts. Sequencing used immunoSEQ multiplex PCR; TCRdb keeps in-frame clones, though not all of them. That table is the source of V, J and clone size, and D and trimming were worked out from the DNA. Among tens of thousands of clones listed, about 80% were seen once. CDR3 length equals 16 residues. The germline V gene has CDR1 SGHTA and CDR2 FQGNSA. Germline trimming cut 5 bases from V and 0 bases from J; bases unmatched to any gene: 6.

The clonotype comes from an elderly man with COVID-19, enrolled during active disease. This chain uses TRBV7-2 with TRBJ1-1; TRBD1 matches 10 bases. Sequenced sample: peripheral blood. CDR3 in DNA: TGTGCCAGCAGCCGGACAGGGGGGGACATGAACACTGAAGCTTTCTTT. This sequence encodes CASSRTGGDMNTEAFF.